This T cell receptor beta chain originates from a study of blood T cell repertoires in COVID-19. Across the study: Sites across the United States, Italy and Spain contributed samples from acute and convalescent COVID-19. PBMCs, B-cell-depleted T cells, or T cells were the source of the cDNA or gDNA that made up the material.

All enrollees were roughly 18 to 95 years old and from under 25 US areas. Methods used by the authors: For nucleated cells, counts were estimated from reference gene primer amplification. Using immunoSEQ multiplex PCR, the repertoire was profiled, and TCRdb retains in-frame clones only, with some absent. Clonal size and the V and J genes are those of that table, whereas D and trimming came from the DNA. The sample has 350,000 or so clones, roughly 90% seen once. The V and J ends lost 3 bases and 7 bases, in that order; junction bases with no gene match: 7. The V gene's germline CDR1 is SGDLS and CDR2 YYNGEE. The CDR3 runs to 15 residues.

The TCR originated in a woman aged 30 to 39 who had recovered from COVID-19. The rearrangement uses TRBV9 and TRBJ2-1, with TRBD2 identical over 10 bases. The sample comprised PBMCs or T cells enriched from blood (not recorded which). The CDR3 reads CASSDDGAGGNEQFF. The CDR3 DNA follows: TGTGCCAGCAGCGATGATGGAGCGGGAGGGAATGAGCAGTTCTTC.